What follows describes a single T cell receptor beta chain. The antigen is not known. Primers: 60 Vbeta forward and 13 Jbeta reverse. Measured with immunoSEQ multiplex PCR; TCRdb has only the in-frame clones, and not every one. This sample has about 160,000 clones, with about 81% found just once. The data derive from a study of cytomegalovirus exposure and HLA in healthy donors. Study observations and caveats: Certain sequence variants were highly shared and formed a cluster, and this cluster was likely a sequencing artifact. Serostatus for CMV was the only available immune exposure information.

These donors, healthy bone marrow donors, were studied. Trimming shortened V by 5 bases and J by 3 bases, and 29 bases separated the two germline ends. Looked up from germline, CDR1 is SGHVS and CDR2 is FNYEAQ. This CDR3 spans 20 amino acids. This chain connects TRBV7-6 to TRBJ1-3; no definite D call. Sequencing input: PBMCs. This clonotype was sampled from a woman younger than 30 in good health and CMV-seronegative. As DNA, the CDR3 is TGTGCCAGCAGCCCCCGTCATCCCTTCCGGGTTGGTTTTTATGGAAACACCATATATTTT. Translation gives CASSPRHPFRVGFYGNTIYF.